This TCR beta chain was identified during a study of blood T cell repertoires in COVID-19. Original processing methods: Nucleated cell counts were estimated from reference gene primer amplification. The table came from immunoSEQ multiplex PCR; TCRdb's copy has only in-frame clones and leaves some out. Clone size and V and J calls were adopted from that table, with D and trimming inferred from the DNA. The sample lists under 200,000 clones; approximately 88% were seen once. This CDR3 is 17 amino acids long. Trimming cost V 0 bases and J 2 bases; bases outside gene matches: 5. Germline V gives CDR1 LGHDT, CDR2 YNNKEL (reference sequence).

This TCR came from a woman aged 60 to 75 with acute or convalescent COVID-19. The V and J genes are TRBV3-1 (or the pseudogene TRBV3-2) and TRBJ2-1; TRBD2 aligns across 9 bases. The material sequenced was peripheral blood. CDR3 sequence reads: CASSQDDLAGPYNEQFF. Here the CDR3 DNA reads TGTGCCAGCAGCCAAGATGATCTAGCGGGGCCCTACAATGAGCAGTTCTTC.